This T cell receptor (beta chain) was recovered during a study of blood T cell repertoires in COVID-19 (dated by TCRdb to the early 2020s). Broadly, across the study: Samples from collaborators originated in the United States, Italy and Spain and spanned both the acute and convalescent phases of COVID-19. The prospective study material was composed of cDNA or gDNA derived from T cells, B-cell-depleted T cells, or PBMCs. The dataset comprised deeply sampled blood TCRbeta repertoires from subjects exposed to, actively infected with, or recovered from COVID-19. The repertoires were released in a freely available public database meant as a resource for research on the immune response to SARS-CoV-2. The samples were drawn from the first 160 participants of the ongoing ImmuneRACE study and from 950 to 1,500 subjects provided by 6 global collaborators. The sample metadata nearly always contained a de-identified subject ID, COVID-19 status, age in years and sex. HLA class I and class II types, where available, came from metadata supplied by the sample provider rather than from assay-based typing.

Results the study describes overall, beyond this receptor: The quantity of clinical and demographic metadata differed by source and by participant and was supplied without curation.

About this clone: This receptor's antigen is unknown. Base qualities are missing; no much larger clone stands one base away.

The collaborating institutions used their own protocols to collect whole blood in K2EDTA tubes. Collaborator samples were shipped for TCRbeta analysis as frozen whole blood, isolated PBMCs, or DNA extracted from either sample type. The junction carries 8 bases between V and J, which are trimmed by 1 base and 0 bases respectively. The CDR3 sequence holds 16 residues, the cysteine and phenylalanine included. Here the CDR3 DNA is all that survives: 48 bases in frame from base 1. From the germline V gene, CDR1 is SGHRS and CDR2 is YFSETQ. TCRbeta CDR3 regions were amplified from genomic DNA by means of the immunoSEQ Assay, a bias-controlled multiplex PCR. As for the original processing: Nucleated cell counts per sample were estimated from amplification of reference gene primers within the assay. To quantify the absolute abundance of each unique TCRbeta CDR3 rearrangement, sequence reads were collapsed and filtered. For each sample, productive Simpson clonality was calculated as the square root of Simpson's diversity index over productive rearrangements. This is the immuneACCESS table as TCRdb keeps it, with only in-frame sequences that have V and J called. A part of the clones is gone; compared with another copy, unresolved V genes explain less than half, and the rest is unexplained. The V and J calls and the clone size are those of that table, but D and trimming were determined from the DNA. The sample table holds approximately 89,000 clones, of which approximately 75% were seen once. About 13% of the sample belongs to the ten largest clones.

The sequence was obtained from a human donor in a cohort sampled during active COVID-19. Recombination connected TRBV5-1 to TRBJ2-6, with the D gene call left open. The material sequenced was peripheral blood. The CDR3 sequence is CASSLLESSGANVLTF. The DNA is TGCGCCAGCAGCTTGCTAGAGTCCTCTGGGGCCAACGTCCTGACTTTC.